Following are 10 T cell receptor beta chains from one sample sequenced in a study of molecular identifiers for immune sequencing clone quantification (dated by TCRdb to the late 2010s). The method was PCR. The sequencer was an Illumina HiSeq 4000. The public reads were quality trimmed at Q25 with fastp and then assembled into clones with MiXCR by TCRdb, keeping productive beta chains. Identical CDR3 protein sequences are pooled into one entry, listed with their most common genes and DNA. The sample records over 600,000 distinct CDR3 sequences, just under 20% of which are singletons. In total, the top ten clones hold 0.85% of the sample. Sequencing used naive CD8+ T cells from blood, with Jurkat cell RNA spiked in. Explained via the paper, the cell subset or site label denotes: FACS-sorted CD8+CD4-CCR7+CD45RA+ naive T cells. All receptors derive from a human donor in good health. Some libraries in this study had Jurkat cell RNA spiked in.

This clonotype was detected many times. J is TRBJ1-5 and V is TRBV4-3, with no clear D. The germline V gene encodes CDR1 LGHNA and CDR2 YSLEER. V dropped 0 bases and J dropped 4 bases, with 22 bases sitting between them. The CDR3 sequence is 19 residues long. The CDR3 loop is CASSQESGRGVMGNQPQHF. CDR3 in DNA: TGCGCCAGCAGCCAAGAGTCTGGGCGTGGGGTTATGGGAAATCAGCCCCAGCATTTT.

This clonotype came up many times. The chain uses TRBV5-4 and TRBJ2-5; no clear D. V shed 4 bases and J shed 1 base, with 14 bases lying between them. CDR1 SGHNT and CDR2 YYREEE come from the germline V gene (reference sequence). This CDR3 has 15 residues. CDR3 in DNA: TGTGCCAGCAGCCTGGATGGCATTGCCCAAGAGACCCAGTACTTC. Protein: CASSLDGIAQETQYF.

This clonotype was recorded at least ten times. J is TRBJ2-5 and V is TRBV9; TRBD2 aligns across 9 bases. Losses at the gene ends were 3 bases for V and 5 bases for J; bases not matched to a gene: 11. The CDR3 is made up of 16 amino acids. In germline, CDR1 is SGDLS, CDR2 YYNGEE. CDR3 coding DNA: TGTGCCAGCAGCGCAACACCTCTAGCGGGGCAGGAGACCCAGTACTTC. Protein: CASSATPLAGQETQYF.

V usage is TRBV12-3 or TRBV12-4 and J usage is TRBJ2-1, with a weak D call TRBD2 (6 bases). This CDR3 has 15 amino acids. V gave up 6 bases and J gave up 5 bases, with 17 bases separating them. In nucleotides, the CDR3 is TGTGCCAGCAGCCCCCGGGAGCCCGGGGACAATGAGCAGTTCTTC. Its protein is CASSPREPGDNEQFF.

Concerning this clonotype itself: A read error may explain this, as a much larger clone is one base away. The chain recombines TRBV7-2 with TRBJ2-1; D is possibly TRBD1 (8 bases). Germline V gene data show CDR1 as SGHTA and CDR2 as FQGNSA. V lost 4 bases and J 7 bases, leaving 11 bases between the germline ends. The CDR3 runs 13 residues. CDR3 coding DNA: TGTGCCAGCAGCTACAGGGGGGGGAATGAGCAGTTCTTC. This translates into CASSYRGGNEQFF.

This clonotype was seen ten or more times. The chain joins TRBV5-1 to TRBJ2-7, with TRBD2 identical over 10 bases. CDR3 length equals 14 residues. Looked up from germline, CDR1 is SGHRS and CDR2 is YFSETQ. The V and J ends lost 2 bases and 2 bases, in that order; junction bases with no gene match: 1. The CDR3 is CASSFTSGTYEQYF. The CDR3 DNA is TGCGCCAGCAGCTTCACTAGCGGGACCTACGAGCAGTACTTC.

This clonotype was observed many times. This chain connects TRBV27 to TRBJ2-7, with D possibly TRBD1 on 6 matching bases. V gave up 6 bases and J gave up 2 bases, with 11 bases separating them. Germline V gene lookup returns CDR1 MNHEY and CDR2 SMNVEV (reference sequence). This CDR3 is built from 13 residues. CDR3 residues: CASSNTGTYEQYF. In nucleotides, the CDR3 is TGTGCCAGCAGCAACACAGGGACCTACGAGCAGTACTTC.

Worth noting for this clonotype: It may be a read error: a sequence one base away is much more abundant. The V gene is TRBV5-6, the J gene TRBJ2-4; possibly TRBD2 for D (6 bases). The CDR3 runs 17 residues. Germline loops: CDR1 SGHDT, CDR2 YYEEEE. The CDR3 DNA reads as TGTGCCAGCGGCTTGTCTGCGGGGAGTTTCGCCAAAAACATTCAGTACTTC. Protein sequence: CASGLSAGSFAKNIQYF.

At least ten counts were recorded for this clonotype. The chain combines TRBV29-1 with TRBJ1-1; the D gene is possibly TRBD1 (6 bases). The CDR3 consists of 13 residues. The germline V and J ends were trimmed by 1 base and 1 base, with 7 bases remaining between them. Germline V gene sequence: CDR1 SQVTM, CDR2 ANQGSEA. The CDR3 DNA is TGCAGCGTTGAAGGCAGGGGGAACACTGAAGCTTTCTTT. As protein: CSVEGRGNTEAFF. The variable domain in full, completed from reference TRBV29-1 and TRBJ1-1, reads SAVISQKPSRDICQRGTSLTIQCQVDSQVTMMFWYRQQPGQSLTLIATANQGSEATYESGFVIDKFPISRPNLTFSTLTVSNMSPEDSSIYLCSVEGRGNTEAFFGQGTRLTVV.

The V and J genes are TRBV20-1 and TRBJ2-5; D not resolved. Germline CDR1 is DFQATT and CDR2 is SNEGSKA (reference sequence). The CDR3 runs to 15 residues. V was trimmed by 6 bases and J by 2 bases, leaving 19 bases between them. CDR3 protein: CSARKDLTRQETQYF. DNA of the CDR3: TGCAGTGCCAGAAAAGACCTTACCAGGCAAGAGACCCAGTACTTC.